This T cell receptor beta chain originates from a study of Tregs in tolerant kidney transplant recipients. Study-wide findings and caveats: Validation in larger populations is needed because few patients were studied. Tolerant patients' donor-specific Tregs expanded beyond overall Tregs, suggesting antigen-driven growth.

The germline V gene encodes CDR1 MDHEN and CDR2 SYDVKM. The CDR3 extends over 14 amino acids. V shed 7 bases, J shed 3 bases, and the junction held 8 bases outside the gene matches. Unstimulated Tregs (CD4+CD25+CD127-) and CD4+CD25- non-Tregs were sorted from PBMCs. The assay was immunoSEQ multiplex PCR, and TCRdb's table has in-frame clones only and misses some. The sample gives about 110,000 clones, about 90% of which show up once; under 0.35% is in the top ten. To note about this clone: Its target is unknown.

The chain employs TRBV28 and TRBJ1-1; 7 bases agree with TRBD1. This receptor was obtained from a human donor who received a combined kidney and bone marrow transplant. The starting material was CD4+ T cells from blood, obtained before the transplant. As DNA, the CDR3 is TGTGCCAGCACCCCCGGAGACAGGGACACTGAAGCTTTCTTT. Its translation is CASTPGDRDTEAFF.